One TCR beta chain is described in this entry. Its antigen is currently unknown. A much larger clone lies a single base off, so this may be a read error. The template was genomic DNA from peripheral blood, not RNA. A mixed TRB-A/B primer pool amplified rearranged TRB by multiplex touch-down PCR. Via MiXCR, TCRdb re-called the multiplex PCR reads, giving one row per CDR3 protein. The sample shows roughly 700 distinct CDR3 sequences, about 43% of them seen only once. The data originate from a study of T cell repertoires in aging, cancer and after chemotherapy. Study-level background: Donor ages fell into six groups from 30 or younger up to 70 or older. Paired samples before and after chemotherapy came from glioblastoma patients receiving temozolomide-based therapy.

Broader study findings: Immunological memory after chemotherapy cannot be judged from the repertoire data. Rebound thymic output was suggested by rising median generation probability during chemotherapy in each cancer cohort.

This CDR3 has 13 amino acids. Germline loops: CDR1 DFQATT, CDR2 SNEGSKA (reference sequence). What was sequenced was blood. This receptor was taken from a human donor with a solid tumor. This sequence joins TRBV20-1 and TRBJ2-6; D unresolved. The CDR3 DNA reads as TGCAACGCTATGAGGTCTGGGGCCAACGTCCTGACTTTC. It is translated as CNAMRSGANVLTF.